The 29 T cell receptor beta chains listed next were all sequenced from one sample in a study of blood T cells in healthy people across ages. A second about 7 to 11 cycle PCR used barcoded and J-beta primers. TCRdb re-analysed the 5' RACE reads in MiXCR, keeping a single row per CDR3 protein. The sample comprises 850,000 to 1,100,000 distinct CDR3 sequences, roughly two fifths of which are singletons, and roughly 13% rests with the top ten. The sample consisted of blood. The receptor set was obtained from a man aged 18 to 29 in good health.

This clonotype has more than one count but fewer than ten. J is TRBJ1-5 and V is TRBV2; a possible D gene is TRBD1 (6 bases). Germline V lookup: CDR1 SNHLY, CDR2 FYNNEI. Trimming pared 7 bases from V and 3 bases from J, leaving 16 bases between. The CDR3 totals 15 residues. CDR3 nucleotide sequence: TGTGCCAGCATCCCCGGACAGAGAGTCAATCAGCCCCAGCATTTT. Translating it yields CASIPGQRVNQPQHF.

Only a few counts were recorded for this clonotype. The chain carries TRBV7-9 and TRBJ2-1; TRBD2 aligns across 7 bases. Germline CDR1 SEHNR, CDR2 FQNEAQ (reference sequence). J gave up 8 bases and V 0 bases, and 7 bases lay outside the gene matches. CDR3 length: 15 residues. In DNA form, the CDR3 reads TGTGCCAGCAGCTTAGCTACCGGGGGGACGTATGAGCAGTTCTTC. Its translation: CASSLATGGTYEQFF.

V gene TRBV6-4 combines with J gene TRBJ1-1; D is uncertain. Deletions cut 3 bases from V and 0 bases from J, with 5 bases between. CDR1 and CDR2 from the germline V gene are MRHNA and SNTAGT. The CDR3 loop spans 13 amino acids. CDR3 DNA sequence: TGTGCCAGCAGTGAATCGCTGAACACTGAAGCTTTCTTT. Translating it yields CASSESLNTEAFF.

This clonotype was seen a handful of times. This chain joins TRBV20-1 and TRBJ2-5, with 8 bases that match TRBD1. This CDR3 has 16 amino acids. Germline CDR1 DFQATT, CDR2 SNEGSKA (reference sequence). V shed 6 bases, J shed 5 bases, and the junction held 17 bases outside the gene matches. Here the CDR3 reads CSAIELRTGRSETQYF. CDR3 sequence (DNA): TGCAGTGCGATAGAACTTAGGACAGGGAGGTCGGAGACCCAGTACTTC.

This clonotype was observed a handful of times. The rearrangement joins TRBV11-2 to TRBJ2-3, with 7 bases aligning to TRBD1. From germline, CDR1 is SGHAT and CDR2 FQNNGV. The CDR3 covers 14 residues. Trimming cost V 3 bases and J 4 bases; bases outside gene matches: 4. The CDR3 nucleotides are TGTGCCAGCAGCTTCGAGGGGGCCTCAGATACGCAGTATTTT. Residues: CASSFEGASDTQYF.

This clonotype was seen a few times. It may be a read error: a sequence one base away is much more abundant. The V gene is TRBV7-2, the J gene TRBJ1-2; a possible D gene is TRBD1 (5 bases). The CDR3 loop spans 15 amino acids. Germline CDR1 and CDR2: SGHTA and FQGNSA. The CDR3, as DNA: TGTGCCAACAGCTTATATCTCACGGGAGGGGATGGCTACACCTTC. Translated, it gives CANSLYLTGGDGYTF.

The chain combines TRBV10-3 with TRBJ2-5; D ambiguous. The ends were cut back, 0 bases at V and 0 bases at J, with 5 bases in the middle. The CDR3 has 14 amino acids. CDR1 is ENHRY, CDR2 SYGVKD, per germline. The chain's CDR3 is CAISESTNQETQYF. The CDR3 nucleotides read TGTGCCATCAGTGAGTCAACTAACCAAGAGACCCAGTACTTC.

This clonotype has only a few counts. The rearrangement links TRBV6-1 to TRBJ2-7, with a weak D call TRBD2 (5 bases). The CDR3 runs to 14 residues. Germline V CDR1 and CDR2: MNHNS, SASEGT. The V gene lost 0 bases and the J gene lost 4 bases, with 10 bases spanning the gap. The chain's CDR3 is CASSEAAAEYEQYF. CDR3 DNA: TGTGCCAGCAGTGAAGCGGCAGCGGAGTACGAGCAGTACTTC.

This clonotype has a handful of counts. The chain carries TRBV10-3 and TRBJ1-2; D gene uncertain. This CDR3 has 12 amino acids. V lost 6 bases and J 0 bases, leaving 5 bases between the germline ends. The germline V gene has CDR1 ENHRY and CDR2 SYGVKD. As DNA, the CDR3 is TGTGCCATCAGGAAGGCTAACTATGGCTACACCTTC. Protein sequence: CAIRKANYGYTF.

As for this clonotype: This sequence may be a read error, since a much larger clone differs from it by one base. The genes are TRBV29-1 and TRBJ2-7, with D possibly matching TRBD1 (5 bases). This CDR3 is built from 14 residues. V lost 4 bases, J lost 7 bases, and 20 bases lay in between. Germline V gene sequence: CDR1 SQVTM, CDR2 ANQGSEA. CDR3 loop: CSVAGFSSYNEQYF. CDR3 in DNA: TGCAGCGTTGCAGGGTTTAGCTCCTACAATGAGCAGTACTTC.

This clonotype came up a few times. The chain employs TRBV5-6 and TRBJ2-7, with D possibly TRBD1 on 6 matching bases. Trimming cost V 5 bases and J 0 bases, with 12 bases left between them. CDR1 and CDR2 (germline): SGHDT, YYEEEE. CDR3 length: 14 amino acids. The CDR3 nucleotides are TGTGCCAGCAGGAAAAACAGGGACTCCTACGAGCAGTACTTC. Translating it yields CASRKNRDSYEQYF. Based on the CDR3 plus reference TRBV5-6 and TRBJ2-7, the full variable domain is DAGVTQSPTHLIKTRGQQVTLRCSPKSGHDTVSWYQQALGQGPQFIFQYYEEEERQRGNFPDRFSGHQFPNYSSELNVNALLLGDSALYLCASRKNRDSYEQYFGPGTRLTVT.

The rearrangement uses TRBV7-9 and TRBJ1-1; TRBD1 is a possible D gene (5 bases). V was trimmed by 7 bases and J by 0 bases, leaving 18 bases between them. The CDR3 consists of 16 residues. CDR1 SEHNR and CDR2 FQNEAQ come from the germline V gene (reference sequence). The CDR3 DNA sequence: TGTGCCAGCACCGCCAGTCGGGGACTTATGAACACTGAAGCTTTCTTT. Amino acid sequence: CASTASRGLMNTEAFF.

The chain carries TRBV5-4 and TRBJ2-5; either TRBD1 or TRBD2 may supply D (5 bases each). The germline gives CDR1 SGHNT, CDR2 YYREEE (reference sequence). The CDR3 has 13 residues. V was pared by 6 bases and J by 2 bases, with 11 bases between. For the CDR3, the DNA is TGTGCCAGCATGGGGACGGAACAAGAGACCCAGTACTTC. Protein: CASMGTEQETQYF.

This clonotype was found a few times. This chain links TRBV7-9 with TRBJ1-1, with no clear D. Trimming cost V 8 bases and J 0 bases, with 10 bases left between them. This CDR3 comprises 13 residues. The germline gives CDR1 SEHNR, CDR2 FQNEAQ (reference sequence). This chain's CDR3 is CASGVGMNTEAFF. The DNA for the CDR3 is TGTGCCAGCGGCGTAGGGATGAACACTGAAGCTTTCTTT.

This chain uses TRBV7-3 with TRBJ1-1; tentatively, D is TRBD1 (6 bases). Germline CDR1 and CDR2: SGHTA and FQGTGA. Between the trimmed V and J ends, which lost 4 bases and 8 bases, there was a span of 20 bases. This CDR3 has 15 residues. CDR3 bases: TGTGCCAGCAGCTATGTCCCGGACAGACCCCAAGAAGCTTTCTTT. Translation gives CASSYVPDRPQEAFF. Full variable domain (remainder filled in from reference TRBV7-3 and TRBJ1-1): GAGVSQTPSNKVTEKGKYVELRCDPISGHTALYWYRQSLGQGPEFLIYFQGTGAADDSGLPNDRFFAVRPEGSVSTLKIQRTERGDSAVYLCASSYVPDRPQEAFFGQGTRLTVV.

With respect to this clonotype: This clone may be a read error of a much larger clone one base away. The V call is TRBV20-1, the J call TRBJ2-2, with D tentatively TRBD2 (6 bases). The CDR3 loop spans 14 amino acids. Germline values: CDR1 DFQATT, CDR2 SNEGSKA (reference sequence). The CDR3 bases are TGCAGGGCTAGAGGACTACAGAACACCGGGGAGCTGTTTTTT. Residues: CRARGLQNTGELFF.

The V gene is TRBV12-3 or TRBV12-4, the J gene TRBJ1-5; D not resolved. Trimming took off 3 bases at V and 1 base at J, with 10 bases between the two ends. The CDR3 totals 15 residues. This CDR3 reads CASSFSGLSNQPQHF. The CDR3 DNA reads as TGTGCCAGCAGTTTTTCCGGGCTAAGCAATCAGCCCCAGCATTTT.

The CDR3 protein is CATSDWPHNEQFF. CDR3 DNA: TGTGCCACCAGTGATTGGCCCCACAATGAGCAGTTCTTC. J is TRBJ2-1 and V is TRBV24-1; no definite D call. CDR1 is KGHDR, CDR2 SFDVKD, per germline. Trimming took off 2 bases at V and 5 bases at J, with 6 bases between the two ends. The CDR3 extends over 13 amino acids.

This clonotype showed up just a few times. This CDR3 reads CASSLGLGTSGDTLQYNEQFF. In nucleotides, the CDR3 is TGTGCCAGCAGCTTAGGGCTAGGGACTAGCGGGGACACTCTTCAATACAATGAGCAGTTCTTC. The chain joins TRBV7-8 to TRBJ2-1, with 13 bases identical to TRBD2. The CDR3 extends over 21 amino acids. V was pared by 1 base and J by 4 bases, with 16 bases of the junction left unmatched. From germline, CDR1 is SGHVS and CDR2 FQNEAQ.

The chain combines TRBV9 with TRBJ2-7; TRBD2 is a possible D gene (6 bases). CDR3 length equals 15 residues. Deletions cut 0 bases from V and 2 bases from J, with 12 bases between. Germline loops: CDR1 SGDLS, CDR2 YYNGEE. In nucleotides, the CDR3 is TGTGCCAGCAGCGTAGCTAGCGAATTCCCCTACGAGCAGTACTTC. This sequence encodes CASSVASEFPYEQYF.

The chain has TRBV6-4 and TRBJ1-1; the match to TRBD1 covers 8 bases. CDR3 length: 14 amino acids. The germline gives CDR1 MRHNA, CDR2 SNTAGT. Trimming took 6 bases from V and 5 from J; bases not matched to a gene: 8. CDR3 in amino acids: CASRPDRAGTEAFF. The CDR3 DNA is TGTGCCAGCAGGCCGGACAGGGCGGGTACTGAAGCTTTCTTT.

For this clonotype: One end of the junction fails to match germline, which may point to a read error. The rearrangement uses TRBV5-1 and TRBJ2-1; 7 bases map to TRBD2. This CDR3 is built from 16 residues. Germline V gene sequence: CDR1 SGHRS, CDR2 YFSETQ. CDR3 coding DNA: TGCGCCAGCAGCTCCCCCCCCTTAGCGGGCGACAATAAGCAGTTCTTC. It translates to CASSSPPLAGDNKQFF.

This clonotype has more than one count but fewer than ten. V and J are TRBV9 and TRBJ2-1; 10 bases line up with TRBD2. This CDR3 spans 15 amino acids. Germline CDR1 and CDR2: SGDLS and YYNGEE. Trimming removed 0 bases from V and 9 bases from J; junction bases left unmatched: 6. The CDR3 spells CASSVASGGVLEQFF. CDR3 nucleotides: TGTGCCAGCAGCGTAGCAAGCGGGGGGGTGCTTGAGCAGTTCTTC.

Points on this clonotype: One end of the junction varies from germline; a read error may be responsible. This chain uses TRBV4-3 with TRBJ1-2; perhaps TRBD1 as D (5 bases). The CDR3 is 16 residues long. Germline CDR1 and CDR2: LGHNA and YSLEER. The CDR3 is CASSHELDGTLDGYTF. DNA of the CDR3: TGCGCCAGCAGCCATGAACTGGACGGGACTTTGGATGGTTACACCTTC.

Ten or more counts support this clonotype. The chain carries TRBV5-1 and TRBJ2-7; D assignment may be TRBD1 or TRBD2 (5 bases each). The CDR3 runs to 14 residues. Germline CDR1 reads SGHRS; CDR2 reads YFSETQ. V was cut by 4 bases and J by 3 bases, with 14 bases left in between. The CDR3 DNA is TGCGCCAGCAGCCGAGGGTTGGGGGTCTACGAGCAGTACTTC. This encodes CASSRGLGVYEQYF.

CDR3 amino acids: CASSNEGETGGMDGYTF. For the CDR3, the DNA is TGTGCCAGCAGCAATGAGGGGGAGACGGGAGGCATGGATGGCTACACCTTC. V usage is TRBV21-1 and J usage is TRBJ1-2. TRBV21-1 has pseudogene status. CDR3 length: 17 residues.

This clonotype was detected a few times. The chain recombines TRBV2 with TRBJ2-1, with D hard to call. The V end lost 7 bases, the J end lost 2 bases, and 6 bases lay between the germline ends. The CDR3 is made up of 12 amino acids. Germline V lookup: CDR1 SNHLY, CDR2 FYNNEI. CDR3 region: CASTPTYNEQFF. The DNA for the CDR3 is TGTGCCAGCACCCCAACCTACAATGAGCAGTTCTTC. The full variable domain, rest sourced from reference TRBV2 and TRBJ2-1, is EPEVTQTPSHQVTQMGQEVILRCVPISNHLYFYWYRQILGQKVEFLVSFYNNEISEKSEIFDDQFSVERPDGSNFTLKIRSTKLEDSAMYFCASTPTYNEQFFGPGTRLTVL.

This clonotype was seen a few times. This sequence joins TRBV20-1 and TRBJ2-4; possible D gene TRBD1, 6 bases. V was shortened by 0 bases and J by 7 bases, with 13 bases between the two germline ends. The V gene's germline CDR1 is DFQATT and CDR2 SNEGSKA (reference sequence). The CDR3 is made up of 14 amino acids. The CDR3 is CSARDPRGRNIQYF. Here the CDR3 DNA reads TGCAGTGCTAGAGATCCCAGGGGCCGGAACATTCAGTACTTC.

The CDR3 region has the DNA TGTGCCAGAGGGGGGTCGGGAAGGACTGAAGCTTTCTTT. Amino acids: CARGGSGRTEAFF. The gene calls are TRBV2 and TRBJ1-1; tentative D call: TRBD1 (6 bases). The ends were cut back, 9 bases at V and 5 bases at J, with 16 bases in the middle. Germline CDR1 reads SNHLY; CDR2 reads FYNNEI. CDR3 size: 13 residues.